This T cell receptor (beta chain) was captured by sequencing in a study of T cell responses to AZD1222 COVID-19 vaccine. Across the study: Second doses were pooled across both intervals (about 4 or about 12 weeks).

The assay was immunoSEQ multiplex PCR, and TCRdb's table has in-frame clones only and misses some. The sample contains 100,000 to 120,000 clones, about four fifths of which appear only once. Per germline, CDR1 KGHSH and CDR2 LQKENI. The CDR3 is 17 residues long. V gave up 1 base and J gave up 2 bases, with 17 bases separating them. The material was peripheral blood, obtained on day 0 of AZD1222 vaccination. The receptor was derived from an adult in good health. The chain is built from TRBV18 and TRBJ1-1; D call uncertain. The CDR3 loop is CASSPLHRRGGNTEAFF. CDR3 sequence (DNA): TGTGCCAGCTCACCACTACATCGTCGGGGAGGTAACACTGAAGCTTTCTTT.